Sequencing of this TCR beta chain was carried out in a study of T cell changes during pregnancy in multiple sclerosis. The assay was immunoSEQ multiplex PCR, and TCRdb's table has in-frame clones only and misses some. The sample shows approximately 64,000 clones, around 93% of them seen only once. Trimming cost V 7 bases and J 5 bases; bases outside gene matches: 9. This CDR3 region has 14 residues. CDR1 is SGHAT, CDR2 FQNNGV, per germline. The sequencing used peripheral blood, collected in the first trimester of pregnancy. The V and J genes are TRBV11-2 and TRBJ2-5; 8 nucleotides align to TRBD2. The receptor's source is a female donor with multiple sclerosis, enrolled in a pregnancy study. The CDR3 DNA reads TGTGCCAGCACCCTGGGAGGCGGGAGGGAGACCCAGTACTTC. Encoded protein: CASTLGGGRETQYF.